The TCR beta chain described here comes from a study of T cells after yellow fever vaccination. Germline V CDR1 and CDR2: SGHKS, YYEKEE (reference sequence). The CDR3 runs to 15 residues. V gave up 4 bases and J gave up 3 bases; unmatched junction bases: 5. In making TCR cDNA, 5'RACE template switching added a universal primer site and UMIs to it. Using its own MiXCR run on the 5' RACE reads, TCRdb lists one record per CDR3 protein. The table includes 350,000 to 450,000 distinct CDR3 sequences, about 6.2% detected once. This clonotype was obtained from a man in his thirties or forties who received the YFV17D yellow fever vaccine. The chain has TRBV5-5 and TRBJ2-1, with 9 positions matching TRBD1. The specimen comprised PBMCs, sampled 5 days after the yellow fever booster vaccination. CDR3 loop: CASSVGTGIYNEQFF. DNA of the CDR3: TGTGCCAGCAGCGTCGGGACAGGGATCTACAATGAGCAGTTCTTC.